Listed below are T cell receptor beta chains from one sample, sequenced in a study of blood T cell repertoires in COVID-19. Here immunoSEQ multiplex PCR was the method, and the copy in TCRdb shows in-frame clones only, minus some. The sample has about 54,000 clones, roughly 88% seen once. Source material: peripheral blood. These receptors were collected from a human donor in a cohort sampled during active COVID-19. Both conserved end residues are part of each CDR3. The D gene is left open where the match is weak. The size of a clone is reported for some rows only, either as once, few or many, or as a class for expanded clones.

TGTGCCAGCAGCCCCCGGGATAGCGGGGTAGGTGAGCAGTTCTTC	CASSPRDSGVGEQFF	TRBD2	TRBV7-9	TRBJ2-1	once	15
TGTGCCAGTAGGCAGCGGGAGGGCCTAAACAATGAGCAGTTCTTC	CASRQREGLNNEQFF	TRBD2	TRBV19	TRBJ2-1	.	15
TGTGCCAGCAGCCCCGACGTGGGAGCGGGGGGGAATACGCAGTATTTT	CASSPDVGAGGNTQYF	TRBD2	TRBV7-2	TRBJ2-3	.	16
TGTGCCAGTAATCGAGGCGGGTATGGCTACACCTTC	CASNRGGYGYTF	.	TRBV19	TRBJ1-2	.	12
TGTGCCAGCAGCAGGAGGGGATCGTCCTACAATGAGCAGTTCTTC	CASSRRGSSYNEQFF	.	TRBV21-1	TRBJ2-1	.	15
TGTGCCAGCAGCCTAGCTCCCGGGGAGCTGTTTTTT	CASSLAPGELFF	.	TRBV3-1/TRBV3-2	TRBJ2-2	.	12
TGTGCCAGTAGTATAGCAAACAGGGGCCACAATGAGCAGTTCTTC	CASSIANRGHNEQFF	TRBD1	TRBV19	TRBJ2-1	.	15
TGCAGTGCTGCGCGGGGGTACGAGCAGTACTTC	CSAARGYEQYF	TRBD2	TRBV20-1	TRBJ2-7	.	11
TGTGCCAGTACCTCCCTGACAAATCAGCCCCAGCATTTT	CASTSLTNQPQHF	.	TRBV19	TRBJ1-5	.	13
TGTGCCAGCAGTGATCGGGGGGTACAAGAGACCCAGTACTTC	CASSDRGVQETQYF	TRBD2	TRBV6-1	TRBJ2-5	.	14
TGTGCCAGCAGCTCTAACCGGGGGACTAGCGGGACAACTAGCACAGATACGCAGTATTTT	CASSSNRGTSGTTSTDTQYF	TRBD2	TRBV9	TRBJ2-3	.	20
TGTGCCATCAGGGGGGGGCTGGAAAACATTCAGTACTTC	CAIRGGLENIQYF	.	TRBV10-3	TRBJ2-4	.	13
TGTGCCAGCAGCGCAAGGACAGGCCAACCCACAGATACGCAGTATTTT	CASSARTGQPTDTQYF	TRBD1	TRBV9	TRBJ2-3	.	16
TGTGCCAGCGGAGATACAGGGCCCTCTGGAAACACCATATATTTT	CASGDTGPSGNTIYF	.	TRBV6-6	TRBJ1-3	.	15
TGTGCCAGCAGCCCGGGGGGCTCTGGGGCCAACGTCCTGACTTTC	CASSPGGSGANVLTF	TRBD2	TRBV5-8	TRBJ2-6	.	15
TGTGCCAGCCAACTGGGGGGACACAATGAGCAGTTCTTC	CASQLGGHNEQFF	.	TRBV12-3/TRBV12-4	TRBJ2-1	once	13
TGCAGCGGACGACAGGGCCCCGGGGAGCTGTTTTTT	CSGRQGPGELFF	TRBD1	TRBV29-1	TRBJ2-2	.	12
TGCAGTGGGATGGACAACTCTGGCTACACCTTC	CSGMDNSGYTF	.	TRBV20-1	TRBJ1-2	.	11
TGTGCCAGCAGCAAGACACCGAACACTGAAGCTTTCTTT	CASSKTPNTEAFF	.	TRBV7-2	TRBJ1-1	.	13
TGCGCCAGCAGCTTGGGAGGGCCGGAAGATACGCAGTATTTT	CASSLGGPEDTQYF	.	TRBV5-1	TRBJ2-3	.	14
TGTGCCAGCAGCCGGAAGGGACAGCCGAACACCGGGGAGCTGTTTTTT	CASSRKGQPNTGELFF	TRBD1	TRBV7-2	TRBJ2-2	.	16
TGTGCCAGCAGCTCAGGGGTGATCGGCTATGGCTACACCTTC	CASSSGVIGYGYTF	.	TRBV7-9	TRBJ1-2	few	14
TGTGCCACCTCGAGGGGGGGCTTAAAGACCGGGGAGCTGTTTTTT	CATSRGGLKTGELFF	.	TRBV24-1	TRBJ2-2	.	15
TGTGCCAGCAGCGCCCGGACAGGGTTAGGTTCACCCCTCCACTTT	CASSARTGLGSPLHF	TRBD1	TRBV7-2	TRBJ1-6	.	15
TGTGCCAGCAGTGAAGGAGGGTACAATGAGCAGTTCTTC	CASSEGGYNEQFF	.	TRBV25-1	TRBJ2-1	.	13